Listed below are T cell receptor beta chains from one sample, sequenced in a study of T cells in narcolepsy. Method: immunoSEQ multiplex PCR; TCRdb's copy keeps in-frame clones and lacks some. The profile shows 25,000 to 30,000 clones, approximately 83% of them singletons. The material sequenced was CD45RA- memory CD4+ T cells from PBMCs. The receptors originated from a human donor with narcolepsy. Both conserved end residues are part of each CDR3. A D gene is named only where the DNA matches it firmly. Clone size is not always given. Where it is, it says once, few, many or a class for expanded clones.

v_gene,d_gene,abundance,j_gene,CDR3aa,CDR3nt
TRBV29-1,TRBD1,.,TRBJ2-6,CSVEDRGLPSGANVLTF,TGCAGCGTTGAGGACAGGGGGCTCCCCTCTGGGGCCAACGTCCTGACTTTC
TRBV11-2,TRBD1,few,TRBJ1-5,CASSPGTGDNQPQHF,TGTGCCAGCAGCCCTGGGACAGGGGACAATCAGCCCCAGCATTTT
TRBV10-3,.,.,TRBJ2-5,CAISESGIQETQYF,TGTGCCATCAGTGAATCGGGGATCCAAGAGACCCAGTACTTC
TRBV6-5,TRBD2,.,TRBJ2-3,CASSKLAGAGDTQYF,TGTGCCAGCAGCAAACTAGCGGGGGCCGGAGATACGCAGTATTTT
TRBV7-2,.,.,TRBJ1-1,CASSLTEGYGEAFF,TGTGCCAGCAGCTTAACCGAGGGGTACGGTGAAGCTTTCTTT
TRBV6-5,.,.,TRBJ1-2,CASSYSIRSGNYGYTF,TGTGCCAGCAGTTACTCGATCCGCTCAGGGAACTATGGCTACACCTTC
TRBV19,.,.,TRBJ1-2,CASKAGGFNGYTF,TGTGCCAGTAAAGCTGGGGGCTTTAACGGCTACACCTTC
TRBV6-6,.,.,TRBJ1-6,CASSYLGDSPLHF,TGTGCCAGCAGTTACTTGGGGGATTCACCCCTCCACTTT
TRBV5-1,TRBD1,.,TRBJ2-4,CASSRLDRAATNSQYF,TGCGCCAGCAGCAGGCTGGACAGGGCGGCCACCAACTCTCAGTACTTC
TRBV6-5,TRBD2,.,TRBJ2-1,CASSYRLAGGNNEQFF,TGTGCCAGCAGTTACCGGCTAGCGGGGGGGAATAATGAGCAGTTCTTC
TRBV5-4,TRBD1,.,TRBJ2-5,CASSLPGQGVEETQYF,TGTGCCAGCAGCTTGCCGGGACAGGGAGTCGAGGAGACCCAGTACTTC
TRBV5-4,.,.,TRBJ1-2,CASSLGGKGEGHGYTF,TGTGCCAGCAGCTTGGGGGGAAAAGGAGAGGGCCATGGCTACACCTTC
TRBV6-1,.,.,TRBJ1-2,CASSDWGIGYGYTF,TGTGCCAGCAGTGATTGGGGTATCGGCTATGGCTACACCTTC
TRBV6-5,.,.,TRBJ1-1,CASSLPGTAAFF,TGTGCCAGCAGCCTCCCCGGTACCGCAGCTTTCTTT
TRBV25-1,.,.,TRBJ2-1,CASSEYGGVSYNEQFF,TGTGCCAGCAGTGAATACGGGGGTGTCTCCTACAATGAGCAGTTCTTC
TRBV28,.,.,TRBJ2-7,CASSFSLASLSYEQYF,TGTGCCAGCAGTTTTAGCCTAGCCAGCCTCTCCTACGAGCAGTACTTC
TRBV18,TRBD1,.,TRBJ1-1,CASSPARTGNTEAFF,TGTGCCAGCTCACCAGCCAGGACAGGCAACACTGAAGCTTTCTTT
TRBV20-1,TRBD1,.,TRBJ2-7,CSAQTGFEQYF,TGCAGTGCCCAGACAGGGTTCGAGCAGTACTTC
TRBV7-9,TRBD1,.,TRBJ2-7,CASSFNRGPYEQYF,TGTGCCAGCAGCTTCAACAGGGGACCCTACGAGCAGTACTTC
TRBV5-6,.,.,TRBJ2-5,CASSLIGGSGETQYF,TGTGCCAGCAGCTTAATTGGGGGTTCTGGGGAGACCCAGTACTTC
TRBV10-3,.,.,TRBJ2-3,CAISDPGKEADTQYF,TGTGCCATCAGTGACCCAGGGAAGGAGGCAGATACGCAGTATTTT